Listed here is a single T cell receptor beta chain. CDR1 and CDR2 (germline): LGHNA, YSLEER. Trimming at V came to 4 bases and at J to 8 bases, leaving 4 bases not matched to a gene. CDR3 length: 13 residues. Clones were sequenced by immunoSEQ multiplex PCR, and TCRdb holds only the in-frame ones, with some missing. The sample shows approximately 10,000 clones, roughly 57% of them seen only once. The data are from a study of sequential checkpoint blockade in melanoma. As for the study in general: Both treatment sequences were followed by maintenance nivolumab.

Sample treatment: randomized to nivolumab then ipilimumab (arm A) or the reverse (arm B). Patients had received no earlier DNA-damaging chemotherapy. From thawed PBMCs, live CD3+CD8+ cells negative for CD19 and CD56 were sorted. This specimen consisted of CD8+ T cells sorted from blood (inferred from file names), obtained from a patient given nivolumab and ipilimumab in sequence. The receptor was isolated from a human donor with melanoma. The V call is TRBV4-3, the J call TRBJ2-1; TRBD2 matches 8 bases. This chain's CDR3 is CASSPPGGDEQFF. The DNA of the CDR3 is TGCGCCAGCAGCCCTCCCGGGGGGGATGAGCAGTTCTTC.